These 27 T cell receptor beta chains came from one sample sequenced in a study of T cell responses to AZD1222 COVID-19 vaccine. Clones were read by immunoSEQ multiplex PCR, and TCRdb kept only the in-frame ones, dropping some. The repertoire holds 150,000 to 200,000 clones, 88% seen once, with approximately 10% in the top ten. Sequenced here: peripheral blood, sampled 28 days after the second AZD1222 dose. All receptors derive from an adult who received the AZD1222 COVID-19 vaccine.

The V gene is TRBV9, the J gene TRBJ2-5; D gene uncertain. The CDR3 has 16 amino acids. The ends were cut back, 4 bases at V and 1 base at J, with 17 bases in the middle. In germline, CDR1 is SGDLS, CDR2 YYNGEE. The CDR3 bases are TGTGCCAGCAGCCCCTCGACCGGCGGCCTCCAAGAGACCCAGTACTTC. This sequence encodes CASSPSTGGLQETQYF.

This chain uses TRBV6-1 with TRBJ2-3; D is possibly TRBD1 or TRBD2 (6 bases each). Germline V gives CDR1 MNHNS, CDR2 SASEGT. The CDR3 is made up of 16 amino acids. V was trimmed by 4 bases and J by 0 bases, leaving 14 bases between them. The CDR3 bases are TGTGCCAGCAGTGGGTTGAGGAGGGGGAGCACAGATACGCAGTATTTT. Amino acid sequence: CASSGLRRGSTDTQYF.

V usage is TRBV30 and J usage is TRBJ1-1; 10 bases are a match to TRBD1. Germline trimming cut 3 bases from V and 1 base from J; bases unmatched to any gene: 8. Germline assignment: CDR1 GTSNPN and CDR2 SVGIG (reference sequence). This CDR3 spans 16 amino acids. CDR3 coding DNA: TGTGCCTGGAGACGGGACAGGGGAAGGGAGAACACTGAAGCTTTCTTT. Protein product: CAWRRDRGRENTEAFF.

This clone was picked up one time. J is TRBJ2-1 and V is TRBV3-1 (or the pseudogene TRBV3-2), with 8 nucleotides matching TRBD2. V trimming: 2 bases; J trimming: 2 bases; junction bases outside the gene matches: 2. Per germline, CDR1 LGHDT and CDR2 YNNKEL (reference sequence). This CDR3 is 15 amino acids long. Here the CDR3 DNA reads TGTGCCAGCAGCCAAAGCGGGGGAACCTACAATGAGCAGTTCTTC. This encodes CASSQSGGTYNEQFF.

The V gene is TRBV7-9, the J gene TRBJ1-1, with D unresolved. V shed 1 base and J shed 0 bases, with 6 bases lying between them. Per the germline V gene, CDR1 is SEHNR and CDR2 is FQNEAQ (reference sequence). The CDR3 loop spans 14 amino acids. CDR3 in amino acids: CASSLDWVNTEAFF. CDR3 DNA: TGTGCCAGCAGCTTAGATTGGGTGAACACTGAAGCTTTCTTT. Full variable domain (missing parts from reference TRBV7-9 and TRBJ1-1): DTGVSQNPRHKITKRGQNVTFRCDPISEHNRLYWYRQTLGQGPEFLTYFQNEAQLEKSRLLSDRFSAERPKGSFSTLEIQRTEQGDSAMYLCASSLDWVNTEAFFGQGTRLTVV.

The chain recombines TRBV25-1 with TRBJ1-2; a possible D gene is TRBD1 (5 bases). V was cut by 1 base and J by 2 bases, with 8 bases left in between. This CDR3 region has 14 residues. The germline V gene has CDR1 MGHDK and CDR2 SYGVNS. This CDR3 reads CASSESGRNYGYTF. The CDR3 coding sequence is TGTGCCAGCAGTGAATCAGGGAGGAACTATGGCTACACCTTC.

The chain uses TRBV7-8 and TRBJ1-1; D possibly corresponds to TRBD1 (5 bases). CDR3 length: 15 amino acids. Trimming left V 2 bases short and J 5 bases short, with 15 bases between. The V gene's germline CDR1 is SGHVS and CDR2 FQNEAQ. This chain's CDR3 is CASSLWTNGGTEAFF. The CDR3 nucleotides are TGTGCCAGCAGCTTATGGACAAACGGAGGGACTGAAGCTTTCTTT.

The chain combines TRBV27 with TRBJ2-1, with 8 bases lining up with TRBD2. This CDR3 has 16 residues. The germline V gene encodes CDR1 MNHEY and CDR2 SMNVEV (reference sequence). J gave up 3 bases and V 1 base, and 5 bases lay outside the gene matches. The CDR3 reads CASSLLAGGRYNEQFF. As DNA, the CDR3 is TGTGCCAGCAGTTTATTGGCGGGGGGCCGCTACAATGAGCAGTTCTTC.

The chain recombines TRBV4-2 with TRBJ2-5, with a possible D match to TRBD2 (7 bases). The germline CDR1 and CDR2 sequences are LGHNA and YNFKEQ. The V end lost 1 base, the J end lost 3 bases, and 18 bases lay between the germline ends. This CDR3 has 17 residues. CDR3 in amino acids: CASSQVTPGGHEETQYF. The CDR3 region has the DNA TGTGCCAGCAGCCAAGTTACCCCCGGGGGGCATGAAGAGACCCAGTACTTC.

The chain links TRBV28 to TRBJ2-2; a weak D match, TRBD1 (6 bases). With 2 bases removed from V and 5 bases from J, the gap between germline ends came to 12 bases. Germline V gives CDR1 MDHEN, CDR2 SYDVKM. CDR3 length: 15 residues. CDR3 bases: TGTGCCAGCAGTTTAGGGGGACAAGGAACCGGGGAGCTGTTTTTT. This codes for CASSLGGQGTGELFF.

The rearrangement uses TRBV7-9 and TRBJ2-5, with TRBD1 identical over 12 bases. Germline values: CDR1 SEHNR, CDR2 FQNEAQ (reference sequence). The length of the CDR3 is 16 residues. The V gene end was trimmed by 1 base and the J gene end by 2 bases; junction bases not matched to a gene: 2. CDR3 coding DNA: TGTGCCAGCAGCTTAGGGGGACAGGGGGCACAAGAGACCCAGTACTTC. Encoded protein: CASSLGGQGAQETQYF.

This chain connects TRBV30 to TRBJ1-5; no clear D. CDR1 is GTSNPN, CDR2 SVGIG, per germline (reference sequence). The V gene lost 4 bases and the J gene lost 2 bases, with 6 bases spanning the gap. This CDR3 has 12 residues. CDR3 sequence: CAWNLGNQPQHF. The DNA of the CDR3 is TGTGCCTGGAATCTGGGCAATCAGCCCCAGCATTTT.

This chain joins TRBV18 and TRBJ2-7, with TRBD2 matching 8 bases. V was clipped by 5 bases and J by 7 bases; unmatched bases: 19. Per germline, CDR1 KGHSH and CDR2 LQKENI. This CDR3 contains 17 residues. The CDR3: CASSSLPPTGGVREQYF. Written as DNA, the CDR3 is TGTGCCAGCTCATCCTTACCCCCTACCGGGGGGGTGAGGGAGCAGTACTTC.

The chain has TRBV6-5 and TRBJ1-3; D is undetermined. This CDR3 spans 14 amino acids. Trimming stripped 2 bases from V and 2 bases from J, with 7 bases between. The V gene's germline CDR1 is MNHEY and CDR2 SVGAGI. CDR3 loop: CASSYGATGNTIYF. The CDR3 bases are TGTGCCAGCAGTTACGGTGCCACTGGAAACACCATATATTTT.

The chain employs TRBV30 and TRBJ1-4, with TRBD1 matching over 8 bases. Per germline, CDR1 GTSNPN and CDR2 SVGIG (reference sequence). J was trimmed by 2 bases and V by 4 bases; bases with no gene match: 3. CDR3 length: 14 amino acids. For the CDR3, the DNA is TGTGCCTGGAACAGACAGGGGACTAATGAAAAACTGTTTTTT. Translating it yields CAWNRQGTNEKLFF.

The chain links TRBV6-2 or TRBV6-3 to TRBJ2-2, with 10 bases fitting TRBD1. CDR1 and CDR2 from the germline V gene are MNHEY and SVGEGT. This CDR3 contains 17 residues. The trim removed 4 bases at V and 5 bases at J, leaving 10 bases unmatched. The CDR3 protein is CASSSDRGRVRTGELFF. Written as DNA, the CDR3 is TGTGCCAGCAGTTCCGACAGGGGGCGAGTGCGGACCGGGGAGCTGTTTTTT.

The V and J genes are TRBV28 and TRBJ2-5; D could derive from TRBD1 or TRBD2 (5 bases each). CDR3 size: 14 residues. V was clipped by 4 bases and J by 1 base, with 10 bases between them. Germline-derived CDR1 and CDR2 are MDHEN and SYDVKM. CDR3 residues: CASSYPGSQETQYF. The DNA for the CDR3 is TGTGCCAGCAGTTATCCAGGGAGCCAAGAGACCCAGTACTTC.

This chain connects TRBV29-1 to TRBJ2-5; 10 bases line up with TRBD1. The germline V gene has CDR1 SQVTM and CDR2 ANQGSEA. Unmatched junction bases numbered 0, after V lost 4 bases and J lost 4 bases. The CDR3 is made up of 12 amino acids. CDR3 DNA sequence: TGCAGCGTTGGGGACAGGGGAGAGACCCAGTACTTC. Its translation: CSVGDRGETQYF.

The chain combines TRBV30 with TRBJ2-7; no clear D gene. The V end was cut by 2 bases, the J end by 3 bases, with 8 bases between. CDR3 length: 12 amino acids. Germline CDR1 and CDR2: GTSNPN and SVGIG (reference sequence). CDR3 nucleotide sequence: TGTGCCTGGAGTTCCCGGAACTACGAGCAGTACTTC. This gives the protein CAWSSRNYEQYF.

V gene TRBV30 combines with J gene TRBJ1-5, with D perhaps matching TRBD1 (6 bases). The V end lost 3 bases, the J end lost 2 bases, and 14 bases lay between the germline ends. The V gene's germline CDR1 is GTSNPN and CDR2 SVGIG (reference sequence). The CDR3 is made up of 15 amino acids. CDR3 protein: CAWSPPSGGNQPQHF. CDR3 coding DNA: TGTGCCTGGAGCCCCCCCTCAGGGGGCAATCAGCCCCAGCATTTT.

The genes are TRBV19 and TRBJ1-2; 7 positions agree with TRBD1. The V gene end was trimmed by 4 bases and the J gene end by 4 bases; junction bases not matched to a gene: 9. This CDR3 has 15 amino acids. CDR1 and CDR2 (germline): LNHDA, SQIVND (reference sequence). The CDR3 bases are TGTGCCAGTAGTACCGAAATACAGGGGAGCTATGGCTACACCTTC. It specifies CASSTEIQGSYGYTF. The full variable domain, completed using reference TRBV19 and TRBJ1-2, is DGGITQSPKYLFRKEGQNVTLSCEQNLNHDAMYWYRQDPGQGLRLIYYSQIVNDFQKGDIAEGYSVSREKKESFPLTVTSAQKNPTAFYLCASSTEIQGSYGYTFGSGTRLTVV.

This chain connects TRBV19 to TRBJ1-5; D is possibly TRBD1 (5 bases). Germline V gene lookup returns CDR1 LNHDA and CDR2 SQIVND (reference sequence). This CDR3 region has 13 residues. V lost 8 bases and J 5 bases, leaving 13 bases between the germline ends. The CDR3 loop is CASVSGDHQPQHF. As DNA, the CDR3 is TGTGCCAGTGTCTCTGGGGACCATCAGCCCCAGCATTTT.

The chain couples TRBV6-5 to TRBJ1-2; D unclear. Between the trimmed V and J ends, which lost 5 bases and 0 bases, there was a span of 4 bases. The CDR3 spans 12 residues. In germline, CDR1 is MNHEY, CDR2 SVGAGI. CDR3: CASSTANYGYTF. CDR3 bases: TGTGCCAGCAGTACAGCTAACTATGGCTACACCTTC.

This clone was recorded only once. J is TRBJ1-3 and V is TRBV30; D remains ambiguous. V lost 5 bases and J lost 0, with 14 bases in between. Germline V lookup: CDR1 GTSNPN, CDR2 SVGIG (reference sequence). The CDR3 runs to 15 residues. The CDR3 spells CAWARDVVSGNTIYF. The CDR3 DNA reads TGTGCCTGGGCTCGAGACGTAGTCTCTGGAAACACCATATATTTT.

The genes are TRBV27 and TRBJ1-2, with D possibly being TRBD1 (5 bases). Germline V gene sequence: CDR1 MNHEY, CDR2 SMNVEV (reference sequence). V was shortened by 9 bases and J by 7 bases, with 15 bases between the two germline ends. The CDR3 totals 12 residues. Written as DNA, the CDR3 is TGTGCCAGTGGACACGGGGCCCCTGGCTACACCTTC. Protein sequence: CASGHGAPGYTF.

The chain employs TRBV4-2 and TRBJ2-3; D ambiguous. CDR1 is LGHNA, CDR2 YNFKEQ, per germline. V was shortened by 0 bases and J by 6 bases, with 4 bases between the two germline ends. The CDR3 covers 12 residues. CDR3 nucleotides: TGTGCCAGCAGCCAAGAGGGGGATACGCAGTATTTT. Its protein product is CASSQEGDTQYF.

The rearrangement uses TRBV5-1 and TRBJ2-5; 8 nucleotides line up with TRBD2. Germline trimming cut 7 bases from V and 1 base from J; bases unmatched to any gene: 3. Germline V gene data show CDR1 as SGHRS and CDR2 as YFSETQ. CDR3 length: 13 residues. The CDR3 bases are TGCGCCAGCCGGGAGGGGGGCCAAGAGACCCAGTACTTC. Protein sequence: CASREGGQETQYF. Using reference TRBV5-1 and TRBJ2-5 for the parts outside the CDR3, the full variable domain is KAGVTQTPRYLIKTRGQQVTLSCSPISGHRSVSWYQQTPGQGLQFLFEYFSETQRNKGNFPGRFSGRQFSNSRSEMNVSTLELGDSALYLCASREGGQETQYFGPGTRLLVL.